This T cell receptor (beta chain) was found in a study of blood T cell repertoires in COVID-19. The germline V gene encodes CDR1 MGHRA and CDR2 YSYEKL. After removal of 4 bases from V and 3 bases from J, the junction contained 8 bases not matched to a gene. This CDR3 has 16 residues. Sequencing was performed with immunoSEQ multiplex PCR; in TCRdb, only in-frame clones are kept and a portion is missing. The data contain approximately 190,000 clones, approximately 90% of them seen just once; the ten biggest clones take up roughly 25%. Across fewer than 25 US areas, participants ranged in age from about 18 to 90 years. Participant-reported clinical history was the basis for cohort assignment.

The source of this sequence is a woman aged 40 to 50 in a cohort exposed to, infected with or recovered from COVID-19 (not recorded which). The chain uses TRBV4-1 and TRBJ1-5; 8 nucleotides align to TRBD1. Input material: PBMCs or T cells enriched from blood (not recorded which). CDR3 nucleotide sequence: TGCGCCAGCAGCCCCGAGACAGGGGCTCTCAATCAGCCCCAGCATTTT. Translating gives CASSPETGALNQPQHF.